Following are 22 T cell receptor beta chains from one sample sequenced in a study of multiple sclerosis patients with progressive multifocal leukoencephalopathy. TCRdb's table, derived via immunoSEQ multiplex PCR, lists solely in-frame clones and lacks some. The sample shows fewer than 40,000 clones, over 75% of them seen only once. Time point defined: before natalizumab initiation. Sequences were obtained from PBMCs. The receptors were sampled from a human donor with multiple sclerosis.

The chain has TRBV13 and TRBJ1-4; a weak D match, TRBD1 (5 bases). Germline loops: CDR1 PRHDT, CDR2 FYEKMQ (reference sequence). Trimming took 4 bases from V and 4 from J, leaving 13 bases between them. The CDR3 sequence is 15 residues long. The CDR3 DNA sequence: TGTGCCAGCAGCTCCTCCCGGGGCCTTAATGAAAAACTGTTTTTT. Its translation: CASSSSRGLNEKLFF.

The rearrangement joins TRBV7-9 to TRBJ1-1, with TRBD1 identical over 7 bases. The CDR3 is 13 residues long. Per germline, CDR1 SEHNR and CDR2 FQNEAQ (reference sequence). V lost 1 base to trimming and J lost 6 bases; unmatched junction nucleotides: 2. CDR3 sequence: CASSLGDSPEAFF. In DNA form, the CDR3 reads TGTGCCAGCAGCTTAGGGGACAGTCCTGAAGCTTTCTTT.

The chain is built from TRBV7-8 and TRBJ2-7; TRBD2 aligns across 11 bases. V was clipped by 1 base and J by 0 bases; unmatched bases: 11. Germline V gene data show CDR1 as SGHVS and CDR2 as FQNEAQ. CDR3 length: 19 amino acids. This CDR3 reads CASSLEGLAGGWGSYEQYF. The CDR3 nucleotides are TGTGCCAGCAGCTTAGAAGGATTAGCGGGAGGGTGGGGCTCCTACGAGCAGTACTTC.

This chain connects TRBV28 to TRBJ2-7; the match to TRBD2 covers 9 bases. This CDR3 spans 16 amino acids. J was trimmed by 3 bases and V by 3 bases; bases with no gene match: 9. Germline loops: CDR1 MDHEN, CDR2 SYDVKM. CDR3 DNA: TGTGCCAGCAGTTTCCACACTAGCGGGCCTGGCTACGAGCAGTACTTC. Its protein is CASSFHTSGPGYEQYF.

The chain recombines TRBV7-9 with TRBJ1-1, with unresolved D. Germline lookup yields CDR1 SEHNR and CDR2 FQNEAQ (reference sequence). CDR3 length: 13 amino acids. V was clipped by 3 bases and J by 0 bases, with 5 bases between them. The CDR3 DNA reads TGTGCCAGCAGCTTCTCCATGAACACTGAAGCTTTCTTT. This encodes CASSFSMNTEAFF.

This chain joins TRBV6-5 and TRBJ1-2, with D maybe TRBD1 (5 bases). V was trimmed by 6 bases and J by 8 bases, leaving 16 bases between them. Germline V lookup: CDR1 MNHEY, CDR2 SVGAGI. This CDR3 has 13 amino acids. For the CDR3, the DNA is TGTGCCAGCAGGATCGACGGGGGAAGAGGCTACACCTTC. Translated, it gives CASRIDGGRGYTF.

The chain links TRBV9 to TRBJ2-7, with 13 bases identical to TRBD2. The CDR3 has 15 residues. Trimming removed 3 bases from V and 6 bases from J; junction bases left unmatched: 6. Germline-derived CDR1 and CDR2 are SGDLS and YYNGEE. CDR3 in DNA: TGTGCCAGCAGCGCGGGGGGACTAGCGGGATCCGAGCAGTACTTC. Encoded protein: CASSAGGLAGSEQYF. The variable domain in full, completed from reference TRBV9 and TRBJ2-7, reads DSGVTQTPKHLITATGQRVTLRCSPRSGDLSVYWYQQSLDQGLQFLIQYYNGEERAKGNILERFSAQQFPDLHSELNLSSLELGDSALYFCASSAGGLAGSEQYFGPGTRLTVT.

V and J are TRBV12-5 and TRBJ2-1; 8 bases align to TRBD2. CDR1 LGHNT and CDR2 FRNRAP come from the germline V gene. This CDR3 comprises 16 residues. J lost 3 bases, V lost 1 base, and 5 bases had no gene match. The CDR3 sequence is CASGLAAGVGYNEQFF. The CDR3 coding sequence is TGTGCTAGTGGTTTGGCAGCGGGAGTGGGCTACAATGAGCAGTTCTTC.

This clone appeared a few times. The rearrangement joins TRBV6-1 to TRBJ1-2, with 8 bases fitting TRBD1. CDR1 and CDR2 (germline): MNHNS, SASEGT. CDR3 size: 12 residues. Germline trimming cut 6 bases from V and 8 bases from J; bases unmatched to any gene: 5. CDR3 sequence (DNA): TGTGCCAGCAGGCTGGGACAGGTCGGCTACACCTTC. Translated: CASRLGQVGYTF.

The chain has TRBV18 and TRBJ1-6; D gene unclear. V lost 4 bases and J lost 10, with 14 bases in between. The V gene's germline CDR1 is KGHSH and CDR2 LQKENI. The CDR3 totals 14 residues. CDR3 in amino acids: CASSLEPAGSPLHF. In DNA, the CDR3 is TGTGCCAGCTCACTCGAACCGGCGGGGTCACCCCTCCACTTT.

The genes are TRBV19 and TRBJ2-7; perhaps D is TRBD1 or TRBD2 (5 bases each). This CDR3 has 15 residues. The germline V and J ends were trimmed by 6 bases and 0 bases, with 15 bases remaining between them. Per germline, CDR1 LNHDA and CDR2 SQIVND (reference sequence). The CDR3 loop is CASRRGGLGSYEQYF. The CDR3 DNA reads as TGTGCCAGTAGGCGTGGGGGTCTGGGCTCCTACGAGCAGTACTTC. Looking up the rest from reference TRBV19 and TRBJ2-7 gives the full variable domain: DGGITQSPKYLFRKEGQNVTLSCEQNLNHDAMYWYRQDPGQGLRLIYYSQIVNDFQKGDIAEGYSVSREKKESFPLTVTSAQKNPTAFYLCASRRGGLGSYEQYFGPGTRLTVT.

The rearrangement joins TRBV5-8 to TRBJ2-1; possible D gene TRBD2, 6 bases. Germline V lookup: CDR1 SGHTS, CDR2 YDEGEE. The CDR3 sequence is 17 residues long. V lost 1 base to trimming and J lost 0 bases, with 14 bases between them. In DNA form, the CDR3 reads TGTGCCAGCAGCTTGAGGGTAGCGGTGAGCTCCTACAATGAGCAGTTCTTC. Its protein is CASSLRVAVSSYNEQFF.

The chain employs TRBV5-4 and TRBJ2-5; D perhaps matches TRBD1 (5 bases). The CDR3 covers 14 residues. The germline V gene has CDR1 SGHNT and CDR2 YYREEE (reference sequence). With 4 bases removed from V and 5 bases from J, the gap between germline ends came to 15 bases. In DNA, the CDR3 is TGTGCCAGCAGCCAGGGTTTAATGAAGGAGACCCAGTACTTC. Its translation is CASSQGLMKETQYF.

V is TRBV4-1 and J is TRBJ1-1; D not certain. Trimming pared 4 bases from V and 0 bases from J, leaving 12 bases between. Germline V lookup: CDR1 MGHRA, CDR2 YSYEKL. The CDR3 is 15 amino acids. Here the CDR3 reads CASSPIGSMNTEAFF. The CDR3 nucleotides read TGCGCCAGCAGCCCCATCGGCAGCATGAACACTGAAGCTTTCTTT.

This clone was detected once. The rearrangement links TRBV11-2 to TRBJ2-7, with 11 bases aligning to TRBD2. V was pared by 4 bases and J by 10 bases, with 12 bases of the junction left unmatched. CDR1 and CDR2 from the germline V gene are SGHAT and FQNNGV. The CDR3 consists of 15 residues. The CDR3, as DNA: TGTGCCAGCAGCTCCACTAGCGGGAGTGTTATCGAACAGTACTTC. Encoded protein: CASSSTSGSVIEQYF. Full variable domain (rest looked up from reference TRBV11-2 and TRBJ2-7): EAGVAQSPRYKIIEKRQSVAFWCNPISGHATLYWYQQILGQGPKLLIQFQNNGVVDDSQLPKDRFSAERLKGVDSTLKIQPAKLEDSAVYLCASSSTSGSVIEQYFGPGTRLTVT.

The chain employs TRBV5-1 and TRBJ1-2, with a tentative D call TRBD1 (5 bases). This CDR3 contains 14 residues. The V gene's germline CDR1 is SGHRS and CDR2 YFSETQ. The germline V and J ends were trimmed by 3 bases and 7 bases, with 16 bases remaining between them. The CDR3 is CASSSGPGGIGYTF. The CDR3 DNA sequence: TGCGCCAGCAGCTCTGGGCCGGGGGGAATTGGCTACACCTTC.

This rearrangement joins TRBV5-5 to TRBJ1-1; D gene ambiguous. V lost 2 bases, J lost 4 bases, and 9 bases lay in between. This CDR3 spans 13 amino acids. From germline, CDR1 is SGHKS and CDR2 YYEKEE (reference sequence). The chain's CDR3 is CASSFLVGTEAFF. The DNA for the CDR3 is TGTGCCAGCAGCTTTCTCGTAGGCACTGAAGCTTTCTTT.

The chain uses TRBV27 and TRBJ2-4, with D perhaps TRBD2 (6 bases). Trimming left V 8 bases short and J 6 bases short, with 20 bases between. CDR3 length equals 15 residues. Germline CDR1 MNHEY, CDR2 SMNVEV (reference sequence). CDR3 sequence reads: CASSDYNPLGNIQYF. The CDR3 bases are TGTGCCAGCTCGGACTACAACCCCTTGGGAAACATTCAGTACTTC.

The V and J genes are TRBV15 and TRBJ1-1; D may be TRBD1 (5 bases). CDR1 and CDR2 (germline): LNHNV, YYDKDF (reference sequence). With 1 base removed from V and 0 bases from J, the gap between germline ends came to 9 bases. This CDR3 has 15 amino acids. CDR3 in DNA: TGTGCCACCAGCAGAGTGCAGGGAATGAACACTGAAGCTTTCTTT. Residues: CATSRVQGMNTEAFF.

V is TRBV2 and J is TRBJ1-1; possible D gene TRBD1, 5 bases. Germline V gene data show CDR1 as SNHLY and CDR2 as FYNNEI. The CDR3 has 16 amino acids. With 2 bases removed from V and 4 bases from J, the gap between germline ends came to 17 bases. CDR3 in DNA: TGTGCCAGCAGTGAAAGGGGTGCAGATGAGTTCACTGAAGCTTTCTTT. Translation: CASSERGADEFTEAFF. Filled out from reference TRBV2 and TRBJ1-1, the complete variable domain reads EPEVTQTPSHQVTQMGQEVILRCVPISNHLYFYWYRQILGQKVEFLVSFYNNEISEKSEIFDDQFSVERPDGSNFTLKIRSTKLEDSAMYFCASSERGADEFTEAFFGQGTRLTVV.

This chain joins TRBV19 and TRBJ2-7; 11 bases are a match to TRBD2. The germline gives CDR1 LNHDA, CDR2 SQIVND (reference sequence). V shed 4 bases, J shed 3 bases, and the junction held 5 bases outside the gene matches. This CDR3 contains 15 residues. DNA of the CDR3: TGTGCCAGTAGTAGTAGCACTAGCGGGAGCTACGAGCAGTACTTC. This codes for CASSSSTSGSYEQYF.

The chain links TRBV19 to TRBJ1-1; tentatively, D is TRBD1 (6 bases). V was cut by 1 base and J by 5 bases, with 14 bases left in between. Germline loops: CDR1 LNHDA, CDR2 SQIVND (reference sequence). The CDR3 consists of 15 residues. The DNA for the CDR3 is TGTGCCAGTAGTATAGCCCGCAGGGGAGGTACTGAAGCTTTCTTT. This encodes CASSIARRGGTEAFF.